What follows describes a single TCR beta chain. Its cognate antigen is unknown. From the 5' RACE reads, TCRdb called clonotypes with MiXCR, one entry per CDR3 protein. The sample includes under 250,000 distinct CDR3 sequences, roughly 8% of them seen just once. The entry originates in a study of CD8 T cells in ankylosing spondylitis. Findings and limits, study-wide: The study identified a TCR beta motif of under 10 highly homologous variants that appeared characteristic of ankylosing spondylitis blood.

V shed 6 bases and J 3 bases; nucleotides not matched to a gene: 6. The CDR3 runs to 13 residues. Germline V gene sequence: CDR1 DFQATT, CDR2 SNEGSKA (reference sequence). The chain employs TRBV20-1 and TRBJ2-5; 8 nucleotides match TRBD2. Sequenced material: blood, either unsorted or a sorted T cell fraction (not recorded which). This receptor was identified in a female donor with ankylosing spondylitis or in good health (not recorded which). Here the CDR3 DNA reads TGCAGTGCCTCCCCGGGACTAGAAGAGACCCAGTACTTC. Translating it yields CSASPGLEETQYF.